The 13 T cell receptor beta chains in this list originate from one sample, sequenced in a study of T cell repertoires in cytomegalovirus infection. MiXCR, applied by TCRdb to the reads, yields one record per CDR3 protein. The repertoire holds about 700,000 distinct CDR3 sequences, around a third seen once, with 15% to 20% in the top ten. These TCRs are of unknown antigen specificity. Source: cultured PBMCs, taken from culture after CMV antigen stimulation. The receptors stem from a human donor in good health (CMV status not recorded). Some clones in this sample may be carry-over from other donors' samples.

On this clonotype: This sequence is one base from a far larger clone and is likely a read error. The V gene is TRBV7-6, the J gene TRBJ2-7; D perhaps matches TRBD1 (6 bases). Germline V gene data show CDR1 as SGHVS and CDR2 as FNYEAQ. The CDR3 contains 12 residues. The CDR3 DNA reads TGTGACAGCAGCCCACAGGGCTACGAGCAGTACTTC. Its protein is CDSSPQGYEQYF.

CDR3 nucleotide sequence: TGTGCCAGTAGTATACGAGACGGGAGCGCCTACGAGCAGTACTTC. Amino acid sequence: CASSIRDGSAYEQYF. V gene TRBV19 combines with J gene TRBJ2-7; the D gene is possibly TRBD2 (6 bases). This CDR3 is 15 amino acids long. Between the trimmed V and J ends, which lost 2 bases and 2 bases, there was a span of 13 bases. The germline gives CDR1 LNHDA, CDR2 SQIVND (reference sequence).

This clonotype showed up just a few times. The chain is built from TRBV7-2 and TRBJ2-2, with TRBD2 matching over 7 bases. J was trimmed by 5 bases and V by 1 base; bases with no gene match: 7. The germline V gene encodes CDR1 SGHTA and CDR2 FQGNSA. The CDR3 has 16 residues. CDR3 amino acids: CASSLVGGGFTGELFF. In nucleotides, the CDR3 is TGTGCCAGCAGCTTAGTGGGCGGGGGATTTACCGGGGAGCTGTTTTTT.

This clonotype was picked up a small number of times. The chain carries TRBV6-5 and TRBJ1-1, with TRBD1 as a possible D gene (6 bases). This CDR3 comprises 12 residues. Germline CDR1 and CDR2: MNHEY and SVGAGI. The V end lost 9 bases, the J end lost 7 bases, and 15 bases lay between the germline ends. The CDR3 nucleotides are TGTGCCAGTAGGGGGATCATGGGTGAAGCTTTCTTT. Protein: CASRGIMGEAFF.

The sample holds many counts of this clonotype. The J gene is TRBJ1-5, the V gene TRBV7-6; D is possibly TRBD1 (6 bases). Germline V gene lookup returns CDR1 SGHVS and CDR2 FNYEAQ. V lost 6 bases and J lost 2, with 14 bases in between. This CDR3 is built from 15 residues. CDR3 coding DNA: TGTGCCAGCAGTCTATCAGGGGATGGCAATCAGCCCCAGCATTTT. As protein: CASSLSGDGNQPQHF.

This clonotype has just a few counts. CDR3 coding DNA: TGTGCCAGCAGACCTAATGGGGTCGCAGATACGCAGTATTTT. Its translation is CASRPNGVADTQYF. The rearrangement joins TRBV2 to TRBJ2-3, with D uncertain. The CDR3 sequence is 14 residues long. V lost 6 bases and J 4 bases, leaving 14 bases between the germline ends. Per germline, CDR1 SNHLY and CDR2 FYNNEI.

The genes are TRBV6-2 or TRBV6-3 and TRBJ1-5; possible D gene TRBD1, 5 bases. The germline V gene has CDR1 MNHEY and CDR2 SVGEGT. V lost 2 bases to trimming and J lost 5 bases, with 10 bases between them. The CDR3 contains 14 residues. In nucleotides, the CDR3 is TGTGCCAGCAGTTACAGGGGATTAGATCAGCCCCAGCATTTT. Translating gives CASSYRGLDQPQHF.

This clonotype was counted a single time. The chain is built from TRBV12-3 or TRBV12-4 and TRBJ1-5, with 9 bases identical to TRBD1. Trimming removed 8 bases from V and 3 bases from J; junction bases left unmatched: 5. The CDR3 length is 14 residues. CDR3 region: CASGDRDNNQPQHF. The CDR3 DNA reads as TGTGCCAGCGGGGACAGGGATAACAATCAGCCCCAGCATTTT.

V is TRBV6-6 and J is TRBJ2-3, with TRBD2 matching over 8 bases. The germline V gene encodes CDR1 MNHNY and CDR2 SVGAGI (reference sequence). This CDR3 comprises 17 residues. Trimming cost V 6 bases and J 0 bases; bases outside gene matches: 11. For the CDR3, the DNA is TGTGCCAGCAGCCAAGCCCCAGCGGGAGCGAGCACAGATACGCAGTATTTT. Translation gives CASSQAPAGASTDTQYF.

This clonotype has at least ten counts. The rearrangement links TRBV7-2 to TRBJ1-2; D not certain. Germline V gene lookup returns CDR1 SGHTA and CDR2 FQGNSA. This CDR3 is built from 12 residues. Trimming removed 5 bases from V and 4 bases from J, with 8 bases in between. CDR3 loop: CASSPRSYGYTF. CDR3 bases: TGTGCCAGCAGCCCTCGTTCCTATGGCTACACCTTC. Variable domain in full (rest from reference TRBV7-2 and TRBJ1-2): GAGVSQSPSNKVTEKGKDVELRCDPISGHTALYWYRQSLGQGLEFLIYFQGNSAPDKSGLPSDRFSAERTGGSVSTLTIQRTQQEDSAVYLCASSPRSYGYTFGSGTRLTVV.

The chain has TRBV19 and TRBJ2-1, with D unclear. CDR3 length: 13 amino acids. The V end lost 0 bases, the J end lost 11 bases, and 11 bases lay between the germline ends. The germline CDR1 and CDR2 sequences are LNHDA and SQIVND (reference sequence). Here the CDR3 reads CASSIDRIGQQFF. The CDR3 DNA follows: TGTGCCAGTAGTATAGATCGGATTGGTCAGCAGTTCTTC.

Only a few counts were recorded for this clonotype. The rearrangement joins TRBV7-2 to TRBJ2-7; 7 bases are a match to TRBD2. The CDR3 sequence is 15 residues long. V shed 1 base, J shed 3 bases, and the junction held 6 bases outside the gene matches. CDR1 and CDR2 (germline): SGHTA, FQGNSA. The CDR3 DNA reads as TGTGCCAGCAGCTTAGTATTTGGCGGGAGCTACGAGCAGTACTTC. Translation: CASSLVFGGSYEQYF.

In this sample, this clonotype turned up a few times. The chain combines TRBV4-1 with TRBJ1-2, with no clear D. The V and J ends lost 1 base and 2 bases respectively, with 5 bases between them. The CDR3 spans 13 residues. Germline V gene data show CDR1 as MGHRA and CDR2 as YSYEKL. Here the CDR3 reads CASSQVRNYGYTF. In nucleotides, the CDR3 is TGCGCCAGCAGCCAAGTACGGAACTATGGCTACACCTTC.